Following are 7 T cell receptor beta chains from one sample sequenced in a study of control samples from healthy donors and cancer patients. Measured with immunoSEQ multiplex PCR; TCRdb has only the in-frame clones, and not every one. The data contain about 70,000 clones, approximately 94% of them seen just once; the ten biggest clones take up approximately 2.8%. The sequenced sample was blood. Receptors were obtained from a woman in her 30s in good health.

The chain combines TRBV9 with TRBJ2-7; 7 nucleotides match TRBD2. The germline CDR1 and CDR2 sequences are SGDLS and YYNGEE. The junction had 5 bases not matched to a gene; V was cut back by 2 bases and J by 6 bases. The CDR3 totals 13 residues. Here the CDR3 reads CASSVSGQGEQYF. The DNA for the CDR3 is TGTGCCAGCAGCGTTAGCGGGCAGGGCGAGCAGTACTTC.

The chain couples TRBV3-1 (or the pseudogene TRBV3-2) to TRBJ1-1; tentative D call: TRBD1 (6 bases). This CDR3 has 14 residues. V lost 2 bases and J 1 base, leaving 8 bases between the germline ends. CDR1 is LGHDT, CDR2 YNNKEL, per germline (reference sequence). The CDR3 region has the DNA TGTGCCAGCAGCCAACTGGACAGGAACACTGAAGCTTTCTTT. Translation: CASSQLDRNTEAFF.

The DNA for the CDR3 is TGTGCCAGCAGACCAGGGCTAGCGGGCTCCTACGAGCAGTACTTC. This translates into CASRPGLAGSYEQYF. The chain employs TRBV28 and TRBJ2-7; TRBD2 agrees at 8 bases. Germline trimming cut 6 bases from V and 0 bases from J; bases unmatched to any gene: 7. The CDR3 consists of 15 residues. Germline CDR1 and CDR2: MDHEN and SYDVKM.

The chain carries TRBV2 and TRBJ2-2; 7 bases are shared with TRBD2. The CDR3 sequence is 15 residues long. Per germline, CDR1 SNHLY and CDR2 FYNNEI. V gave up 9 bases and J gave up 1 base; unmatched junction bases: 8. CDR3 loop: CASAWGGLNTGELFF. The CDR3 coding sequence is TGTGCCAGTGCGTGGGGGGGACTGAACACCGGGGAGCTGTTTTTT.

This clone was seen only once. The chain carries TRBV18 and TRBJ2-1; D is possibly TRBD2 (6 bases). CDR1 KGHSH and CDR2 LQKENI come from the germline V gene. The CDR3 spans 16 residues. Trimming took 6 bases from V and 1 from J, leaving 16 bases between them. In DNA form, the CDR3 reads TGTGCCAGCTCCAGTTCCGGGCGGGGATCCTACAATGAGCAGTTCTTC. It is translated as CASSSSGRGSYNEQFF.

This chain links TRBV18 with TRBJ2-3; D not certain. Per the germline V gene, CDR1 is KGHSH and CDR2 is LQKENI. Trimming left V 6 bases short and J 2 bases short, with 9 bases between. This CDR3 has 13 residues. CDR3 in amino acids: CASSSATTDTQYF. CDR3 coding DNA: TGTGCCAGCTCGTCGGCAACCACAGATACGCAGTATTTT.

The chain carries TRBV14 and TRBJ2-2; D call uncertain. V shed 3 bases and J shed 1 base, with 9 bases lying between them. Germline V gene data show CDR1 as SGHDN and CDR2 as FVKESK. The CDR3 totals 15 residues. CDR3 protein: CASSHGKKNTGELFF. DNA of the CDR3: TGTGCCAGCAGCCATGGAAAAAAGAACACCGGGGAGCTGTTTTTT.